This TCR beta chain originates from a study of T cells in Graves' hyperthyroidism and ophthalmopathy. Concerning this clonotype itself: No antigen is known for it.

Germline V gene data show CDR1 as SGDLS and CDR2 as YYNGEE. V was clipped by 0 bases and J by 0 bases, with 10 bases between them. The CDR3 covers 15 residues. Findings of the study overall: The model's output predicted ophthalmopathy at a median of 6.5 months prior to onset. A 13 V-J signature model discriminated ophthalmopathy versus stable hyperthyroidism.

For ophthalmopathy patients, the Clinical Activity Score was at least 3 and the NOSPECS grade at least 4; duration was under 3 months. There were TCR beta CDR3 regions amplified from RNA transcripts. When the TCR CDR3 underwent first-round RT-PCR, the HTBI primer set was used. TCRdb fed the multiplex PCR reads into MiXCR, producing one record per CDR3 protein. The table shows 490,000 or so distinct CDR3 sequences, with about 20% occurring only once. The material sequenced was blood. The chain is built from TRBV9 and TRBJ2-7; tentatively, D is TRBD1 (5 bases). The sequence derives from a man aged 35 to 55 with Graves' ophthalmopathy. CDR3 residues: CASSVGGSSSYEQYF. The CDR3 DNA follows: TGTGCCAGCAGCGTAGGGGGCAGTAGCTCCTACGAGCAGTACTTC.